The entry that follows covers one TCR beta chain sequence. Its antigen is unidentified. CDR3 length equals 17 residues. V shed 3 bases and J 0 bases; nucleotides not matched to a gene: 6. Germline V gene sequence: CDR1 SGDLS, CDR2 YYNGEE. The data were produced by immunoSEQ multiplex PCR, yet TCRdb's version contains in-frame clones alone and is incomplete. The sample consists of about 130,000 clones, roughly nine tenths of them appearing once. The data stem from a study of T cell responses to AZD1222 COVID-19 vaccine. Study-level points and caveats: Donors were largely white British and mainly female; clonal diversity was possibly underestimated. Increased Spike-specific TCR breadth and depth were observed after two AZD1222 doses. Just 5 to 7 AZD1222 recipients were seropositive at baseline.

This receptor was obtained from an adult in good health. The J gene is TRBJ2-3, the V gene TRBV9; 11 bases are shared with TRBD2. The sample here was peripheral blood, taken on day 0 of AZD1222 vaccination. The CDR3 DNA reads TGTGCCAGCAGCGCTTCGACTAGCGGGATTAGCACAGATACGCAGTATTTT. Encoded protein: CASSASTSGISTDTQYF.